This T cell receptor (beta chain) originates from a study of cytomegalovirus exposure and HLA in healthy donors (TCRdb year 2017). Concerning the study at large: An earlier analysis of roughly 500 of the donors reported 276 Gb of sequence data and 117 million unique TCR beta sequences obtained from 180 million or so T cells. Approximately 300 gigabases of sequencing data and around 85 million unique TCR sequences made up an early release that covered 500 to 700 HLA-typed donors. Of the 398 genotyped donors, approximately 80% fell in the genetic ancestry cluster associated with self-reported Caucasian donors. The aim of the study was to test whether cataloging public T cell receptors could identify signatures of past pathogen exposure. Using immunosequencing, the study profiled T cell repertoires from some 670 subjects and related those repertoires to cytomegalovirus serostatus. A separate validation cohort of roughly 130 different subjects was used in addition to the approximately 670-subject first cohort. The study combined high-throughput TCR immunosequencing, statistical association of individual TCRs with disease status, and machine learning to predict cytomegalovirus infection status. In a later analysis, previously published TCR beta repertoires from some 640 donors were re-analyzed and high-resolution HLA genotyping was added so that TCR occurrence patterns could be studied. Rather than using new phenotypic data, the later analysis identified candidate immune exposures from TCR beta sequences and from how often those sequences occurred across donors. In an earlier analysis of 550 to 700 of the donors, high-throughput TCR beta sequencing was used to judge whether each TCR beta V gene segment behaved as functional or pseudogenic. Donor age, sex, ethnicity and CMV serostatus were compiled alongside the repertoire data. Genome-wide SNP genotypes for about 60% of the 666 donors were used in a later genetic analysis, which treated that subset as a discovery cohort. All discovery cohort repertoires had been generated on a single sequencing platform. Class I and class II HLA loci were covered by the typing at four-digit resolution. The number of donors typed differed by locus, with roughly 620-640 for A, B, C, DRB1 and DQB1, around 500 for DQA1, 606 for DPA1, and 450 to 480 for DPB1. Roughly 5 DR-DQ haplotypes were handled as single units for association and clustering, since linkage in the cohort was strong. On average, 235,054 unique TCR beta nucleotide sequences were sequenced per donor among 300 to 500 genotyped donors of the cohort, with 15% to 20% of those sequences being non-productive.

Receptor libraries were prepared by the immunoSEQ multiplex PCR assay. For the multiplex PCR, a mixture combining 60 forward primers for TCR Vbeta segments and 13 reverse primers for TCR Jbeta segments was used. The CDR3 region of rearranged TCR beta genes was amplified from genomic DNA by a multiplex PCR assay. On the Illumina HiSeq System, the amplified TCR beta libraries were sequenced as 87-base-pair reads. On the authors' methods: In a later analysis, approximately 74 million unique TCR beta chains were counted across the 650 to 700 repertoires, and approximately 11 million of these chains were shared by at least two donors. To remove PCR and sequencing errors, raw reads were error-corrected and collapsed into unique sequences using a nearest-neighbor algorithm that merged closely related sequences. To assign V, D and J gene segments, CDR3 sequences were aligned to IMGT reference sequences. For a sequence to be retained, at least a six-nucleotide match to both a V gene segment and a J gene segment was required. A rearrangement counted as productive if the CDR3 had no stop codons and remained in frame with V and J, and every other rearrangement counted as non-productive. CDR3 was defined by IMGT convention, running from the second conserved V-encoded cysteine to the conserved J-encoded phenylalanine. The earlier analysis of about 640 of the donors excluded any sequence lacking an unambiguous match to a single V gene segment. An earlier analysis of fewer than 650 of the donors classified V segments as functional when productive rearrangements were above 56.7% and as segregating when the standard deviation between donors was above 5%. A statistical classification framework was built to diagnose cytomegalovirus status from the catalog of TCR beta chain sequences. In a later analysis, V and J genes were assigned by comparing TCR nucleotide sequences against IMGT/GENE-DB human TR gene sequences. In a later analysis, CDR3 sequences and most-parsimonious VDJ recombination scenarios were assigned using the TCRdist pipeline. In a later analysis, each TCR beta chain was defined by its CDR3 amino acid sequence together with its V-gene family, and reads lacking a unique V-gene family were excluded. To address suspected cross-contamination and a sequencing artifact, a later analysis removed 592 highly shared, low-generation-probability nucleotide sequences. In a later analysis, a clonal expansion index was calculated for each public chain from normalized within-repertoire ranks of inferred template counts. In a later analysis, generation probabilities were computed using a VDJ recombination model fitted to out-of-frame rearrangements, and the results were checked against IGoR. A later analysis scored TCR-TCR, TCR-HLA and TCR-CMV co-occurrence with hypergeometric tests, applying a repertoire-size bias correction to TCR pairs. A later analysis estimated false discovery rates by permuting HLA or CMV assignments 20 times. In a later analysis, co-occurring TCRs were grouped with DBSCAN, and TCRdist sequence similarity was added when clustering was performed within HLA-allele-positive subsets. Repertoires with fewer than 30,000 or more than 120,000 public chains were left out of co-occurrence clustering, as were four to six repertoires with anomalous nucleotide sharing. TCRdb mirrors the immuneACCESS table, restricted to in-frame sequences. Some clones are absent from its copies; in checked studies, under half trace to an unresolved V gene, and the reason for the others is unknown. V and J calls and clone size follow that table, whereas D and trimming were derived from the DNA. Here the sample has about 130,000 clones; about 80% occur a single time. Clones ranked in the top ten supply 1% of the sample.

Trimming at the junction amounts to 8 bases on V and 3 bases on J, and the germline ends lie 13 bases apart. Sequences SNHLY (CDR1) and FYNNEI (CDR2) are obtained from the germline V gene. The cysteine opens and the phenylalanine closes a CDR3 of 14 amino acids. CDR3 DNA only is kept here, 42 bases in frame from base 1. What the research found in general, with its limitations: It was suggested by the authors that the approach could potentially be generalized to other disease states and immunological phenotypes. HLA typing was unavailable for some donors at each locus, so association tests used only the typed subset. A cluster of highly shared sequence variants was judged likely to represent a technical artifact of the sequencing pipeline. While some public TCRs were present in many individuals, most TCR sequences turned up only very rarely across donors. An association between a missense DCLRE1C variant and V-gene and J-gene trimming of TCR beta chains was found in a later genetic analysis and replicated in an independent cohort. The classifier was reported to diagnose cytomegalovirus status with high specificity and sensitivity in both the original cohort and the validation cohort. In an earlier analysis of 587 of the donors, most TCR beta V segments appeared in productive rearrangements about 87% or about 30% of the time, broadly matching IMGT annotations. The only immune exposure information available for the cohort was CMV serostatus. Sequencing depth was assumed to be roughly uniform across donors in the presence/absence analyses, though that assumption may not hold. A further reported finding was that TCR beta sequences accurately predicted the HLA-A and HLA-B alleles for most subjects in the first cohort. In a later analysis, most CMV-associated TCR beta chains were found to appear HLA-restricted, with HLA associations seemingly driven largely by CMV exposure. When HLA alleles, especially DR and DQ, strongly co-occurred, TCR associations were difficult to assign to individual alleles. The study gave a list of over 150 TCR beta chains associated with cytomegalovirus. A later analysis found that HLA-associated TCR beta chains were more clonally expanded and had lower generation probabilities than equally common non-associated chains. Specific HLA alleles were associated with over 15,000 TCR beta sequences at a false discovery rate of 0.05 in a later analysis. Because counts were too low, 15 to 20 rarely observed V segments, including chromosome 9 orphons, were excluded from the earlier analysis of 587 of the donors. Some IMGT-functional V segments, including TRBV6-2 and TRBV6-3, could not be told apart with the 87-base-pair reads, so those segments were excluded. Linkage disequilibrium might explain the correlated functional status among segregating V segments, but an unknown experimental factor could not be ruled out. This cohort had only TCR beta chains sequenced, and the lack of alpha or paired-chain data limited which features could be detected. According to a later genetic analysis, donors in an Asian-associated ancestry cluster had fewer N-insertions in productive TCRs than the approximately 650-donor mean. A few of the identified cytomegalovirus-associated TCR beta chains were confirmed in vitro to be specific for cytomegalovirus antigens. A later analysis reported that several top co-occurrence clusters appeared linked to parvovirus B19, influenza, CMV and Epstein-Barr virus. A later analysis found that TCR association rates varied across HLA loci, with DRB1 alleles showing the most associated TCRs and HLA-C alleles the fewest.

With regard to this clone: No cognate antigen has been identified for it. It has no much larger one-base neighbor in the sample; base qualities were not kept.

The cohort was made up of 666 healthy bone marrow donors. At the time of sampling, every cohort member was nominally healthy, though immune exposures that went unrecorded were likely present. The donor tested CMV seronegative, placing the donor among the 350 or so seronegative members of the cohort. Each donor provided a peripheral blood sample, and peripheral blood mononuclear cells were used for TCR beta sequencing. The Qiagen DNeasy Blood Extraction Kit was used to extract genomic DNA from the blood cell samples. The sample consisted of PBMCs. The rearranged chain carries TRBV2 and TRBJ1-4; no confident D gene assignment can be made. This TCR was sampled from a man aged 40-49 years in good health and CMV-seronegative. The nucleotides read TGTGCCAGCCGGGGTGAAGTACCTAATGAAAAACTGTTTTTT. It is translated as CASRGEVPNEKLFF.